This section outlines one TCR beta chain sequence together with its context. Antigen unknown. CDR1 is LNHDA, CDR2 SQIVND, per germline (reference sequence). V gave up 5 bases and J gave up 0 bases, with 14 bases separating them. This CDR3 is 17 amino acids long. This entry comes from a study of graft-versus-host responses after intestinal transplantation. About the research overall: Each patient got anti-thymocyte globulin induction, then tacrolimus and steroids for about 3 years. Study-level results: In recipient marrow, GvH clones were found, and some appeared first in ileum or blood.

Clones were sequenced by immunoSEQ multiplex PCR, and TCRdb holds only the in-frame ones, with some missing. The table shows approximately 130,000 clones, with roughly nine tenths occurring only once. The chain joins TRBV19 to TRBJ1-6; the D gene is possibly TRBD1 (6 bases). Here the sequenced sample was unstimulated CD4+ T cells sorted from spleen or lymph node cells, taken before intestinal transplant. The sequence was collected from a human donor who received an intestinal transplant. This chain's CDR3 is CASSEGGPSSYNSPLHF. DNA for the CDR3: TGTGCCAGTAGTGAGGGGGGGCCTAGCTCCTATAATTCACCCCTCCACTTT.